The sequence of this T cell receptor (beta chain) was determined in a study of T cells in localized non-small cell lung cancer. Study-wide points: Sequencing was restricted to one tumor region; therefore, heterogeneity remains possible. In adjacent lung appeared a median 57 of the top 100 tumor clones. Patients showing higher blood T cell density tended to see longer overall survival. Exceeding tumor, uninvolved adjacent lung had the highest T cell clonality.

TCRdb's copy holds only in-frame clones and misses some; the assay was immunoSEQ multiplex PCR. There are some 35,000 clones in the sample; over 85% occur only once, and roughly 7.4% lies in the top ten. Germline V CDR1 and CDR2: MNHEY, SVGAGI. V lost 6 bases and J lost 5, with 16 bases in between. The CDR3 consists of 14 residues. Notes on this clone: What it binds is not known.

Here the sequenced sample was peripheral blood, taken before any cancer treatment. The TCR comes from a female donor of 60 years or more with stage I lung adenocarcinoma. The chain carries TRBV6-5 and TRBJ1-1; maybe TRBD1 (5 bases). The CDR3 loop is CASRQRQGGTEAFF. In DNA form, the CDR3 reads TGTGCCAGCAGACAGAGGCAGGGTGGGACTGAAGCTTTCTTT.